One sample yielded the 19 T cell receptor beta chains listed below, sequenced in a study of T cell repertoires in cytomegalovirus infection. Antigens for these TCRs are unknown. TCRdb re-called the reads with MiXCR, one entry per CDR3 protein. This sample has roughly 500,000 distinct CDR3 sequences, with 30% to 35% found just once. Sequences were derived from cultured PBMCs, sampled from culture after CMV antigen stimulation. The receptors originated from a human donor in good health (CMV status not recorded). Some clones in this sample may be carry-over from other donors' samples.

The chain employs TRBV27 and TRBJ2-3; D gene unclear. Germline V lookup: CDR1 MNHEY, CDR2 SMNVEV (reference sequence). This CDR3 is 16 amino acids long. Trimming pared 6 bases from V and 1 base from J, leaving 17 bases between. The CDR3 sequence is CASSGGRSYRTDTQYF. CDR3 coding DNA: TGTGCCAGCAGCGGTGGCAGGTCGTATCGCACAGATACGCAGTATTTT.

The chain links TRBV12-3 or TRBV12-4 to TRBJ2-3; 9 positions agree with TRBD1. This CDR3 contains 15 residues. Unmatched junction bases numbered 6, after V lost 4 bases and J lost 4 bases. The DNA of the CDR3 is TGTGCCAGCAGTTCACGGGACAGGGACGCAGATACGCAGTATTTT. It encodes CASSSRDRDADTQYF.

This clonotype was recorded many times. This sequence joins TRBV4-1 and TRBJ1-1, with TRBD1 matching 8 bases. The V and J ends lost 5 bases and 6 bases, in that order; junction bases with no gene match: 8. Germline V gives CDR1 MGHRA, CDR2 YSYEKL. The CDR3 has 14 residues. The CDR3 sequence: CASSKRGQGAEAFF. For the CDR3, the DNA is TGCGCCAGCAGCAAACGAGGACAGGGCGCTGAAGCTTTCTTT.

This clonotype was counted between two and nine times. CDR3 amino acids: CASSQPSNEQFF. The CDR3 DNA reads TGTGCCAGCAGCCAACCCTCCAATGAGCAGTTCTTC. The chain links TRBV7-2 to TRBJ2-1, with D hard to call. V shed 5 bases and J shed 6 bases, with 8 bases lying between them. CDR1 is SGHTA and CDR2 is FQGNSA in the germline V gene. CDR3 size: 12 residues. The complete variable domain, with remaining parts taken from reference TRBV7-2 and TRBJ2-1, reads GAGVSQSPSNKVTEKGKDVELRCDPISGHTALYWYRQSLGQGLEFLIYFQGNSAPDKSGLPSDRFSAERTGGSVSTLTIQRTQQEDSAVYLCASSQPSNEQFFGPGTRLTVL.

The genes are TRBV18 and TRBJ2-1, with 10 bases fitting TRBD2. CDR3 length: 12 residues. CDR1 is KGHSH and CDR2 is LQKENI in the germline V gene. V lost 6 bases, J lost 9 bases, and 2 bases stayed unmatched. Here the CDR3 reads CASSGTSVEQFF. In nucleotides, the CDR3 is TGTGCCAGCTCCGGGACTAGCGTTGAGCAGTTCTTC.

This sequence joins TRBV29-1 and TRBJ2-3, with D possibly matching TRBD2 (5 bases). V lost 4 bases and J lost 3, with 14 bases in between. The CDR3 is made up of 14 amino acids. Germline CDR1 and CDR2: SQVTM and ANQGSEA. In DNA, the CDR3 is TGCAGCGTTGGAACTAGGGAGACAACAGATACGCAGTATTTT. Its protein product is CSVGTRETTDTQYF.

The rearrangement joins TRBV6-6 to TRBJ2-7; possible D gene TRBD1, 6 bases. Trimming cost V 6 bases and J 0 bases, with 9 bases left between them. Germline CDR1 and CDR2: MNHNY and SVGAGI (reference sequence). The length of the CDR3 is 13 residues. In DNA form, the CDR3 reads TGTGCCAGCAGGAGGGGGAGCTCCTACGAGCAGTACGTC. Protein: CASRRGSSYEQYV.

This chain joins TRBV11-2 and TRBJ2-2; TRBD2 aligns across 8 bases. This CDR3 has 16 residues. From germline, CDR1 is SGHAT and CDR2 FQNNGV. The trim removed 4 bases at V and 2 bases at J, leaving 6 bases unmatched. In DNA form, the CDR3 reads TGTGCCAGCAGCTGGGCGGGAGGTACTAACACCGGGGAGCTGTTTTTT. It encodes CASSWAGGTNTGELFF.

V and J are TRBV7-2 and TRBJ2-5; D might be TRBD1 (6 bases). V lost 7 bases and J 2 bases, leaving 11 bases between the germline ends. The CDR3 has 13 amino acids. The germline CDR1 and CDR2 sequences are SGHTA and FQGNSA. The CDR3, as DNA: TGTGCCAGCAACCAGGGGCGGCAAGAGACCCAGTACTTC. It is translated as CASNQGRQETQYF.

The rearrangement joins TRBV6-1 to TRBJ2-5; D not certain. Germline V lookup: CDR1 MNHNS, CDR2 SASEGT. The CDR3 is 11 residues long. Trimming took off 4 bases at V and 5 bases at J, with 5 bases between the two ends. The CDR3 nucleotides are TGTGCCAGCAGTGGTATCGAGACCCAGTACTTC. This codes for CASSGIETQYF.

The V call is TRBV11-3, the J call TRBJ2-1, with 8 bases that match TRBD2. Per the germline V gene, CDR1 is SGHNT and CDR2 is YENEEA. Losses at the gene ends were 5 bases for V and 3 bases for J; bases not matched to a gene: 3. There are 14 residues in the CDR3. In DNA form, the CDR3 reads TGTGCCAGCAGCAGGACTAGCTACTACAATGAGCAGTTCTTC. The encoded protein is CASSRTSYYNEQFF.

This rearrangement joins TRBV3-1 to TRBJ1-2; maybe TRBD1 (5 bases). V lost 4 bases and J 4 bases, leaving 19 bases between the germline ends. Germline values: CDR1 LGHDT, CDR2 YNNKEL (reference sequence). The CDR3 runs to 16 residues. CDR3 sequence reads: CASSRRVQGGGYGYTF. DNA for the CDR3: TGTGCCAGCAGCCGAAGAGTGCAGGGAGGTGGCTATGGCTACACCTTC.

The chain is built from TRBV3-1 and TRBJ2-3, with 10 positions matching TRBD2. The CDR3 is made up of 13 amino acids. Germline CDR1 is LGHDT and CDR2 is YNNKEL (reference sequence). Trimming cost V 6 bases and J 5 bases; bases outside gene matches: 2. CDR3 loop: CASSRLAGDTQYF. The CDR3 nucleotides read TGTGCCAGCAGTCGACTAGCGGGAGATACGCAGTATTTT.

The gene calls are TRBV7-8 and TRBJ2-2; 8 bases agree with TRBD1. J lost 8 bases, V lost 0 bases, and 8 bases had no gene match. The CDR3 has 16 residues. The germline CDR1 and CDR2 sequences are SGHVS and FQNEAQ. CDR3 residues: CASSLALSGGLGELFF. Written as DNA, the CDR3 is TGTGCCAGCAGCTTAGCGCTATCAGGGGGCCTAGGGGAGCTGTTTTTT.

V and J are TRBV2 and TRBJ1-1, with D tentatively TRBD1 (5 bases). Trimming left V 2 bases short and J 4 bases short, with 11 bases between. Germline V gene sequence: CDR1 SNHLY, CDR2 FYNNEI. CDR3 size: 14 residues. CDR3 sequence (DNA): TGTGCCAGCAGTGAATTTGGGGGGAGCACTGAAGCTTTCTTT. Its protein is CASSEFGGSTEAFF. Variable domain in full (rest from reference TRBV2 and TRBJ1-1): EPEVTQTPSHQVTQMGQEVILRCVPISNHLYFYWYRQILGQKVEFLVSFYNNEISEKSEIFDDQFSVERPDGSNFTLKIRSTKLEDSAMYFCASSEFGGSTEAFFGQGTRLTVV.

V gene TRBV5-4 combines with J gene TRBJ2-5; possibly TRBD2 for D (6 bases). Germline V gene sequence: CDR1 SGHNT, CDR2 YYREEE (reference sequence). Deletions cut 0 bases from V and 1 base from J, with 10 bases between. The CDR3 loop spans 15 amino acids. The CDR3, as DNA: TGTGCCAGCAGCTTGGAAACTAGCAGCCAAGAGACCCAGTACTTC. This translates into CASSLETSSQETQYF.

There are many counts of this clonotype. This chain connects TRBV7-2 to TRBJ2-1; D perhaps matches TRBD2 (5 bases). From germline, CDR1 is SGHTA and CDR2 FQGNSA. The CDR3 consists of 17 residues. The germline V and J ends were trimmed by 3 bases and 3 bases, with 18 bases remaining between them. CDR3 DNA sequence: TGTGCCAGCAGCTTTTCTCTGAGGAGCGGTTACTACAATGAGCAGTTCTTC. Amino acids: CASSFSLRSGYYNEQFF.

This clonotype was recorded a few times. V is TRBV7-8 and J is TRBJ2-7; no firm D call. The CDR3 consists of 14 residues. The ends were cut back, 8 bases at V and 5 bases at J, with 19 bases in the middle. Per the germline V gene, CDR1 is SGHVS and CDR2 is FQNEAQ. CDR3 in DNA: TGTGCCAGCCTACCCCAAGATCCTCGGGACGAGCAGTACTTC. As protein: CASLPQDPRDEQYF.

This clonotype was counted only a few times. The chain has TRBV19 and TRBJ1-1, with D possibly TRBD1 on 6 matching bases. Trimming removed 5 bases at V and 4 bases at J, with 14 bases between. The germline gives CDR1 LNHDA, CDR2 SQIVND (reference sequence). The length of the CDR3 is 14 residues. Written as DNA, the CDR3 is TGTGCCAGTAGTGCCCAAGGGGGGGGCACTGAAGCTTTCTTT. Translation: CASSAQGGGTEAFF.